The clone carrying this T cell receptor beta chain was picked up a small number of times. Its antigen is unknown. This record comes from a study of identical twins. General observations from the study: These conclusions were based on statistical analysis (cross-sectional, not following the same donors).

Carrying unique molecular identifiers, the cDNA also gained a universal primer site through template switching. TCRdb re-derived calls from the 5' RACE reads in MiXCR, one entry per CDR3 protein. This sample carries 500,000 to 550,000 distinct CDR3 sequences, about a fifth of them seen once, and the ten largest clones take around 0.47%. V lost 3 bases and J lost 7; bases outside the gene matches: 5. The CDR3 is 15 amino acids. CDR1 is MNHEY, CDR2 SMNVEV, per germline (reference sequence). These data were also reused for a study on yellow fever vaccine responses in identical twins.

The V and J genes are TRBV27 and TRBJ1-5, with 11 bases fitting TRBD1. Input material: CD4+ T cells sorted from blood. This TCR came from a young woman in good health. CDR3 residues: CASSLAGTGGQPQHF. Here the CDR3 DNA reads TGTGCCAGCAGTTTGGCCGGGACAGGGGGACAGCCCCAGCATTTT.